The entry that follows covers one T cell receptor beta chain sequence. The data originate from a study of human T cells and chemical hapten exposure. The time point was: patch test 1, 2 weeks after DPC sensitization. Treatment in this sample: therapeutic diphenylcyclopropenone sensitization with weekly scalp DPC. MiXCR, applied by TCRdb to the RACE reads, yields one record per CDR3 protein. The profile covers 180,000 or so distinct CDR3 sequences, with around 24% appearing a single time and 6% to 8% taken by the ten largest. V gave up 4 bases and J gave up 12 bases; unmatched junction bases: 5. This CDR3 is built from 12 residues. Germline V lookup: CDR1 SGHRS, CDR2 YFSETQ.

The source material was whole blood, sampled in connection with sensitization to the hapten diphenylcyclopropenone (DPC). The receptor was isolated from a woman aged 50 to 60 with alopecia areata. Some clones in this sample may be carry-over from other donors' samples. This chain uses TRBV5-1 with TRBJ1-4, with 8 positions matching TRBD1. The CDR3 is CASSPDRGQLFF. The CDR3 nucleotides read TGCGCCAGCAGCCCAGACAGGGGTCAACTGTTTTTT.